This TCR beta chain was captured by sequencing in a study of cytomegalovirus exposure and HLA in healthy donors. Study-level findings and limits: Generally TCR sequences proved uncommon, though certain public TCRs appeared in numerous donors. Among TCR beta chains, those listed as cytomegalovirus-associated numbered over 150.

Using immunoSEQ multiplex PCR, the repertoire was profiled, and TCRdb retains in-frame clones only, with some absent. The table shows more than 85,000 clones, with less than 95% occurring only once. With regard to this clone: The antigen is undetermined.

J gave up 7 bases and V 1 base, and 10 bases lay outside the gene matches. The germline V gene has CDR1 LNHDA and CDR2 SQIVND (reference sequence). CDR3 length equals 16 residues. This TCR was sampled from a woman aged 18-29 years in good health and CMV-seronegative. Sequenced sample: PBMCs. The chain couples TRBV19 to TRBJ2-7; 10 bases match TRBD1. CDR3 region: CASSIVGGTGAQEQYF. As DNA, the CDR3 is TGTGCCAGTAGTATAGTTGGAGGGACAGGGGCTCAGGAGCAGTACTTC.